This TCR beta chain was documented in a study of blood T cell repertoires in COVID-19. About the research overall: Acute-phase and convalescent COVID-19 samples originated in the United States, Italy and Spain. From T cells, B-cell-depleted T cells, or PBMCs came the material, which was cDNA or gDNA.

Authors' analysis steps: Counts of nucleated cells, estimated from reference gene primer amplification, were obtained. Assay used: immunoSEQ multiplex PCR; TCRdb lists only in-frame clones, some missing. V, J and clone size are those of that table, while D and trimming were read from the DNA. The sample consists of fewer than 150,000 clones, around nine tenths of them appearing once. CDR1 and CDR2 (germline): SGHRS, YFSETQ. Trimming removed 3 bases at V and 5 bases at J, with 11 bases between. The CDR3 contains 13 residues. Specimen: peripheral blood. This receptor was obtained from a man aged 50 or older with active or convalescent COVID-19. This rearrangement joins TRBV5-1 to TRBJ1-1, with D uncertain. As DNA, the CDR3 is TGCGCCAGCAGCTGGCGGGTGGAGACTGAAGCTTTCTTT. This codes for CASSWRVETEAFF.